The TCR beta chain under discussion was sequenced for a study of CXCR3-negative and CXCR3-positive naive CD8 T cells. This CDR3 contains 14 residues. The germline V gene encodes CDR1 SQVTM and CDR2 ANQGSEA. UMI-labeled 5' RACE yielded the TRB cDNA libraries. TCRdb re-called the 5' RACE reads; one entry per CDR3 protein, DNA not given. The sample's table shows approximately 49,000 distinct CDR3 sequences. The sequence was obtained from a human donor in good health. Some clones in this sample may be carry-over from other donors' samples. Sequencing was done on a sample of memory CD8+ T cells from blood. The chain has TRBV29-1 and TRBJ2-7; no DNA is available, so the TRBD1 call from TCRdb remains unchecked. CDR3 region: CSVGSAGANHEQYF.